This TCR beta chain was retrieved from a study of cytomegalovirus exposure and HLA in healthy donors. On this clone: Its target is not known.

PCR involved 60 Vbeta and 13 Jbeta primers. Only in-frame clones appear in the TCRdb table, and some are missing; sequencing was by immunoSEQ multiplex PCR. The sample shows roughly 150,000 clones, approximately 81% of them seen only once. Study observations and caveats: In a later analysis, V- and J-gene trimming of beta chains associated with a DCLRE1C missense variant, replicated independently.

The TCR comes from a man aged 50 to 60 in good health and CMV-seropositive. Sequences were obtained from PBMCs.

In DNA, the CDR3 is TGTGCCAGCAGTGAGCACAGCACTGGGGCCAACGTCCTGACTTTC. Translating gives CASSEHSTGANVLTF. The rearrangement uses TRBV6-1 and TRBJ2-6, with no clear D. The CDR3 length is 15 residues. Germline assignment: CDR1 MNHNS and CDR2 SASEGT. The V end was cut by 3 bases, the J end by 2 bases, with 8 bases between.